This is a list of T cell receptor beta chains from one sample in a study of cytomegalovirus exposure and HLA in healthy donors. This table comes from immunoSEQ multiplex PCR, and its TCRdb copy is limited to in-frame clones, with some not included. The sample carries 110,000 or so clones, approximately 76% recorded once. Sequencing was performed on PBMCs. All receptors come from a man in his forties or fifties in good health and CMV-seropositive. CDR3s include the opening cysteine and the closing phenylalanine or tryptophan. D genes are given only for firm matches. Size tells how often a clone was seen (once, few, many) or the class of an expanded clone, and some rows leave it out.

j_call clone_size v_call d_call cdr3_nt cdr3_aa
TRBJ2-1 few TRBV11-3 TRBD2 TGTGCCAGCAGCTTAGGGTGGCGGGAGAAGTACAATGAGCAGTTCTTC CASSLGWREKYNEQFF
TRBJ1-1 NA TRBV29-1 NA TGCAGTTGCGACAGATTCACTGAAGCTTTCTTT CSCDRFTEAFF
TRBJ2-2 few TRBV18 TRBD1 TGTGCCAGCTCACCACAAGGGGGCGCGGAGCTGTTTTTT CASSPQGGAELFF
TRBJ1-1 NA TRBV7-2 TRBD1 TGTGCCAGCAGCTTCCGGACAGGGGGCAGCGCTGAAGCTTTCTTT CASSFRTGGSAEAFF
TRBJ1-4 NA TRBV25-1 NA TGTGCCAGTAGATCCTCCGACAGGAGAAATGAAAAACTGTTTTTT CASRSSDRRNEKLFF
TRBJ2-7 NA TRBV6-5 TRBD1 TGTGCCAGCAGTTACGACAGGGGGCATCTTCTTTACGAGCAGTACTTC CASSYDRGHLLYEQYF
TRBJ2-3 once TRBV19 NA TGTGCCAGTAGCCGGGACACCTCAGATACGCAGTATTTT CASSRDTSDTQYF
TRBJ2-3 once TRBV13 NA TGTGCCAGCAGCTTAGGCCGGAGCACGCAGTATTTT CASSLGRSTQYF
TRBJ2-2 NA TRBV11-3 TRBD2 TGTGCCAGCAGGCGGGGGACGAACACCGGGGAGCTGTTTTTT CASRRGTNTGELFF
TRBJ1-6 NA TRBV14 TRBD1 TGTGCCAGCAGCCAAGATAAAGACAGGGTTTCTCGAAATTCACCCCTCCACTTT CASSQDKDRVSRNSPLHF
TRBJ2-6 once TRBV5-4 NA TGTGCCAGCAGTTATCGGTCCGGGGCCAACGTCCTGACTTTC CASSYRSGANVLTF
TRBJ2-5 NA TRBV2 NA TGTGCCAGCAGTGACCCGTACCAAGAGACCCAGTACTTC CASSDPYQETQYF
TRBJ2-2 NA TRBV7-9 TRBD1 TGTGCCAGCAGCCCGGGACAGGGGGACACCGGGGAGCTGTTTTTT CASSPGQGDTGELFF
TRBJ2-7 medium-sized TRBV25-1 TRBD1 TGTGCCAGCAGTGAATTTGGTGGGACAGAGACTGTAAAGTACTTC CASSEFGGTETVKYF
TRBJ1-4 NA TRBV5-1 NA TGCGCCAGCAGTAAGGGGGAGGGGAATGAAAAACTGTTTTTT CASSKGEGNEKLFF
TRBJ2-5 NA TRBV7-8 TRBD2 TGTGCCAGCAGCTTAGGAGCGGGGGACCCTCTGGAGACCCAGTACTTC CASSLGAGDPLETQYF
TRBJ2-1 NA TRBV12-2 NA TGTGCAAGTCTTGGCGTCTTGGGCGGGCCCCCCTACAATGAGCAGTTCTTC CASLGVLGGPPYNEQFF
TRBJ2-3 few TRBV11-3 NA TGTGCCAGCAGCTTAGGAGGCGGCGGGGACGGCACAGATACGCAGTATTTT CASSLGGGGDGTDTQYF
TRBJ2-1 NA TRBV6-1 NA TGTGCCAGCAGTCCCTCGTCCAGCGGGAATGAGCAGTTCTTC CASSPSSSGNEQFF
TRBJ1-2 NA TRBV4-1 NA TGCGCCAGCAGCCAAGATGCGGGCGTATCTAACTATGGCTACACCTTC CASSQDAGVSNYGYTF
TRBJ1-5 NA TRBV2 NA TGTGCCAGCAGTGACAGAGCTTACGGGCAGCCCCAGCATTTT CASSDRAYGQPQHF
TRBJ1-2 NA TRBV5-4 TRBD1 TGTGCCAGCAGTCAAGGGGGCGAGGACTATGGCTACACCTTC CASSQGGEDYGYTF
TRBJ2-7 NA TRBV2 TRBD2 TGTGCCAGCAGTGTGGGGCGGGAGGGCCACGAGCAGTACTTC CASSVGREGHEQYF